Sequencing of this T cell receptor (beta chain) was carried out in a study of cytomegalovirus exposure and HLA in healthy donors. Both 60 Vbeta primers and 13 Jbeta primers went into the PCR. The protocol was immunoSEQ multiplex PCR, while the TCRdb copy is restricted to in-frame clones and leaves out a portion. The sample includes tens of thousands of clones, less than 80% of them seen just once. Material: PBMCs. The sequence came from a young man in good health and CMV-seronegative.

The chain's CDR3 is CASSSGTGLPNQPQHF. The CDR3 region has the DNA TGTGCCAGCAGCTCCGGGACAGGCCTACCTAATCAGCCCCAGCATTTT. V is TRBV6-6 and J is TRBJ1-5; 8 bases fit TRBD1. V dropped 6 bases and J dropped 4; count of bases not matched to a gene: 11. Looked up from germline, CDR1 is MNHNY and CDR2 is SVGAGI (reference sequence). This CDR3 spans 16 amino acids.